The sample holds one count of the clone carrying this T cell receptor (beta chain). Sequencing used immunoSEQ multiplex PCR; TCRdb keeps in-frame clones, though not all of them. The sample has roughly 70,000 clones; approximately 90% are singletons. The data are from a study of blood T cell repertoires in COVID-19. The germline V gene has CDR1 KGHSH and CDR2 LQKENI. V gave up 5 bases and J gave up 3 bases, with 14 bases separating them. This CDR3 region has 14 residues. The sequence was obtained from a woman aged 80 or older with active COVID-19. Sample: peripheral blood. This chain joins TRBV18 and TRBJ2-7; tentatively, D is TRBD2 (6 bases). CDR3 DNA: TGTGCCAGCTCATGTCGGGAGACGGTCTACGAGCAGTACTTC. This translates into CASSCRETVYEQYF.